This TCR beta chain was obtained from a study of technical replicates of blood from four donors. The method was immunoSEQ multiplex PCR; TCRdb's version includes in-frame clones alone and lacks a portion of them. The top ten clones hold around 0.37% of a sample with around 71,000 clones, around nine tenths of them seen once. The CDR3 sequence is 15 residues long. Germline CDR1 GTSNPN, CDR2 SVGIG (reference sequence). The junction had 12 bases not matched to a gene; V was cut back by 2 bases and J by 5 bases. The specimen sequenced was T cells isolated from PBMCs. The chain joins TRBV30 to TRBJ2-7; 7 nucleotides agree with TRBD1. This clonotype originated in a human donor in good health. Here the CDR3 reads CAWSLLDRVRDEQYF. The CDR3 region has the DNA TGTGCCTGGAGTCTACTTGACAGGGTGAGGGACGAGCAGTACTTC. The full variable domain, completed using reference TRBV30 and TRBJ2-7, is SQTIHQWPATLVQPVGSPLSLECTVEGTSNPNLYWYRQAAGRGLQLLFYSVGIGQISSEVPQNLSASRPQDRQFILSSKKLLLSDSGFYLCAWSLLDRVRDEQYFGPGTRLTVT.